The 32 T cell receptor beta chains in this list originate from one sample, sequenced in a study of cytomegalovirus exposure and HLA in healthy donors. Use of 60 Vbeta and 13 Jbeta primers characterized the PCR. Profiled with immunoSEQ multiplex PCR; TCRdb holds only in-frame clones, not every one. This table has fewer than 150,000 clones, 80% to 85% appearing once. Sequenced: PBMCs. The receptor source for this set is a female donor in good health and CMV-seronegative.

This chain uses TRBV19 with TRBJ1-5; D might be TRBD1 (6 bases). The CDR3 is 18 amino acids. Between the trimmed V and J ends, which lost 4 bases and 0 bases, there was a span of 19 bases. Per the germline V gene, CDR1 is LNHDA and CDR2 is SQIVND (reference sequence). Here the CDR3 DNA reads TGTGCCAGTAGTACTCTGGACAGAGGGTTTTATAGCAATCAGCCCCAGCATTTT. Protein: CASSTLDRGFYSNQPQHF.

The rearrangement uses TRBV29-1 and TRBJ2-1, with a possible D match to TRBD2 (5 bases). Per the germline V gene, CDR1 is SQVTM and CDR2 is ANQGSEA. The CDR3 has 13 residues. V lost 7 bases and J lost 6, with 16 bases in between. Written as DNA, the CDR3 is TGCAGCGCCGCAAGTTTTGGGAGCAATGAGCAGTTCTTC. This sequence encodes CSAASFGSNEQFF.

The V gene is TRBV7-9, the J gene TRBJ2-5, with TRBD2 identical over 7 bases. This CDR3 has 15 amino acids. V lost 0 bases, J lost 0 bases, and 1 base stayed unmatched. Germline V lookup: CDR1 SEHNR, CDR2 FQNEAQ (reference sequence). The CDR3: CASSLAGGYQETQYF. The CDR3 nucleotides are TGTGCCAGCAGCTTAGCGGGAGGGTACCAAGAGACCCAGTACTTC.

This clone has a handful of counts. The genes are TRBV5-6 and TRBJ1-1; 9 bases match TRBD1. V was clipped by 4 bases and J by 5 bases; unmatched bases: 6. The CDR3 has 14 amino acids. Germline CDR1 SGHDT, CDR2 YYEEEE. In nucleotides, the CDR3 is TGTGCCAGCAGCAGAGGGACAGGGAGAACTGAAGCTTTCTTT. Its translation is CASSRGTGRTEAFF.

The V gene is TRBV28, the J gene TRBJ1-2; 7 bases fit TRBD1. V lost 5 bases to trimming and J lost 1 base; unmatched junction nucleotides: 7. The CDR3 has 15 residues. CDR1 and CDR2 (germline): MDHEN, SYDVKM. CDR3 loop: CASSITGDGNYGYTF. CDR3 in DNA: TGTGCCAGCAGTATTACAGGGGATGGTAACTATGGCTACACCTTC.

This clone turned up a few times. The V gene is TRBV27, the J gene TRBJ1-1; 7 bases map to TRBD1. CDR1 and CDR2 (germline): MNHEY, SMNVEV (reference sequence). Germline trimming cut 1 base from V and 0 bases from J; bases unmatched to any gene: 5. The CDR3 is 16 amino acids. The CDR3 region has the DNA TGTGCCAGCAGTTTATGGCAGGGGGTTATGAACACTGAAGCTTTCTTT. Translation: CASSLWQGVMNTEAFF.

The chain's CDR3 is CASETSGTPYEQYF. The CDR3 DNA is TGTGCCAGCGAGACTAGCGGGACCCCCTACGAGCAGTACTTC. The rearrangement links TRBV28 to TRBJ2-7, with 11 bases aligning to TRBD2. The CDR3 extends over 14 amino acids. Germline lookup yields CDR1 MDHEN and CDR2 SYDVKM. V lost 8 bases to trimming and J lost 2 bases; unmatched junction nucleotides: 5.

A note on this clone: One end of the junction is discordant with germline, which a read error may explain. This chain uses TRBV5-1 with TRBJ2-3, with a weak D call TRBD1 (6 bases). This CDR3 is 17 amino acids long. The germline V gene encodes CDR1 SGHRS and CDR2 YFSETQ. The CDR3 reads CDSSLYSSGDPTDTQYF. The CDR3 DNA reads as TGCGACAGCAGCTTGTACTCTTCAGGGGATCCCACAGATACGCAGTATTTT.

The chain is built from TRBV19 and TRBJ1-2, with TRBD1 matching 8 bases. From germline, CDR1 is LNHDA and CDR2 SQIVND (reference sequence). This CDR3 has 12 residues. V gave up 2 bases and J gave up 10 bases; unmatched junction bases: 3. The CDR3 sequence is CASSIQDRAYTF. The CDR3 DNA reads TGTGCCAGTAGTATACAGGACAGGGCCTACACCTTC.

The CDR3 nucleotides are TGTGCCTGGCGACAGGACTCCTACAATGAGCAGTTCTTC. This sequence encodes CAWRQDSYNEQFF. V is TRBV30 and J is TRBJ2-1; D perhaps matches TRBD1 (6 bases). The ends were cut back, 5 bases at V and 0 bases at J, with 8 bases in the middle. Germline-derived CDR1 and CDR2 are GTSNPN and SVGIG (reference sequence). CDR3 length: 13 residues.

CDR3 sequence reads: CASSPMDRNGYTF. CDR3 DNA sequence: TGTGCCAGCTCACCGATGGACAGGAATGGCTACACCTTC. The chain is built from TRBV18 and TRBJ1-2, with TRBD1 matching 7 bases. With V trimmed by 3 bases and J by 6 bases, 4 bases remained unmatched. From germline, CDR1 is KGHSH and CDR2 LQKENI. The CDR3 length is 13 residues.

The chain combines TRBV6-5 with TRBJ1-1; 9 nucleotides align to TRBD1. The CDR3 extends over 13 amino acids. The germline V gene has CDR1 MNHEY and CDR2 SVGAGI. V trimming: 0 bases; J trimming: 7 bases; junction bases outside the gene matches: 0. Written as DNA, the CDR3 is TGTGCCAGCAGTTACTCGGGACAGGGTGAAGCTTTCTTT. This translates into CASSYSGQGEAFF.

The chain is built from TRBV4-1 and TRBJ2-1; no firm D call. The CDR3 extends over 14 amino acids. Germline lookup yields CDR1 MGHRA and CDR2 YSYEKL. V was pared by 1 base and J by 4 bases, with 8 bases between. This chain's CDR3 is CASSQVEEYNEQFF. In DNA, the CDR3 is TGCGCCAGCAGCCAAGTAGAGGAGTACAATGAGCAGTTCTTC.

The chain employs TRBV28 and TRBJ1-1, with TRBD1 as a possible D gene (6 bases). V lost 3 bases, J lost 3 bases, and 11 bases lay in between. CDR3 length equals 14 residues. The germline gives CDR1 MDHEN, CDR2 SYDVKM. The CDR3 DNA sequence: TGTGCCAGCAGTTTCGGACAGATTTACACTGAAGCTTTCTTT. It is translated as CASSFGQIYTEAFF.

This chain connects TRBV6-5 to TRBJ2-1, with TRBD2 matching 8 bases. The germline CDR1 and CDR2 sequences are MNHEY and SVGAGI. The junction had 3 bases not matched to a gene; V was cut back by 2 bases and J by 6 bases. The CDR3 runs to 14 residues. The CDR3 is CASSYGLAGNEQFF. The CDR3 DNA sequence: TGTGCCAGCAGTTACGGACTAGCTGGCAATGAGCAGTTCTTC.

The rearrangement joins TRBV5-6 to TRBJ2-5; D may be TRBD2 (7 bases). The CDR3 extends over 16 amino acids. V was trimmed by 0 bases and J by 5 bases, leaving 17 bases between them. CDR1 and CDR2 from the germline V gene are SGHDT and YYEEEE. The CDR3 coding sequence is TGTGCCAGCAGCTTGGCGAGCTCGGGGGGCGCGGAGACCCAGTACTTC. Its translation is CASSLASSGGAETQYF.

The gene calls are TRBV28 and TRBJ2-7; D possibly corresponds to TRBD2 (5 bases). The CDR3 runs to 15 residues. V lost 2 bases and J lost 5, with 16 bases in between. Germline V gene sequence: CDR1 MDHEN, CDR2 SYDVKM. CDR3 nucleotides: TGTGCCAGCAGTTTAGTGGCGGGCCCGGGTGACGAGCAGTACTTC. Protein: CASSLVAGPGDEQYF.

This clone was seen once. This sequence joins TRBV6-5 and TRBJ2-5; 7 nucleotides line up with TRBD1. Germline values: CDR1 MNHEY, CDR2 SVGAGI. This CDR3 comprises 16 residues. With 4 bases clipped from V and 5 bases from J, the junction kept 13 bases outside the gene matches. As DNA, the CDR3 is TGTGCCAGCAGTTCAGTTGGGCCAGGGGGTACGGAGACCCAGTACTTC. Protein sequence: CASSSVGPGGTETQYF.

The sample holds a few counts of this clone. The chain links TRBV7-2 to TRBJ2-6; 14 positions agree with TRBD2. The CDR3 has 16 residues. Germline CDR1 reads SGHTA; CDR2 reads FQGNSA. The V and J ends lost 5 bases and 9 bases, in that order; junction bases with no gene match: 6. CDR3 coding DNA: TGTGCCAGCAGCACCGGACTAGCGGGAGGAGACAACGTCCTGACTTTC. Translation: CASSTGLAGGDNVLTF.

J is TRBJ2-7 and V is TRBV13; a weak D match, TRBD2 (6 bases). V shed 3 bases and J shed 3 bases, with 12 bases lying between them. Germline V gene lookup returns CDR1 PRHDT and CDR2 FYEKMQ (reference sequence). The CDR3 runs to 14 residues. The CDR3 protein is CASSLPSENYEQYF. CDR3 coding DNA: TGTGCCAGCAGCTTGCCTAGCGAGAACTACGAGCAGTACTTC.

The chain employs TRBV9 and TRBJ1-1, with 7 bases lining up with TRBD1. The CDR3 is 15 residues long. Germline CDR1 SGDLS, CDR2 YYNGEE. Trimming at V came to 4 bases and at J to 4 bases, leaving 10 bases not matched to a gene. This CDR3 reads CASSNRQGGGTEAFF. Here the CDR3 DNA reads TGTGCCAGCAGCAACCGACAGGGAGGCGGCACTGAAGCTTTCTTT. The full variable domain, its missing parts supplied by reference TRBV9 and TRBJ1-1, is DSGVTQTPKHLITATGQRVTLRCSPRSGDLSVYWYQQSLDQGLQFLIQYYNGEERAKGNILERFSAQQFPDLHSELNLSSLELGDSALYFCASSNRQGGGTEAFFGQGTRLTVV.

V and J are TRBV28 and TRBJ1-2; D is unresolved. The CDR3 runs to 13 residues. Per the germline V gene, CDR1 is MDHEN and CDR2 is SYDVKM. Trimming took off 4 bases at V and 5 bases at J, with 11 bases between the two ends. The CDR3 protein is CASSSQRLYGYTF. The CDR3 nucleotides read TGTGCCAGCAGTTCTCAGCGCCTTTATGGCTACACCTTC.

The V gene is TRBV10-3, the J gene TRBJ2-7; TRBD1 aligns across 10 bases. CDR3 size: 15 residues. The V segment lost 4 bases and the J segment 3 bases; nucleotides outside the gene matches: 6. Germline CDR1 reads ENHRY; CDR2 reads SYGVKD. CDR3 region: CAISVTGTGDYEQYF. Here the CDR3 DNA reads TGTGCCATCAGTGTTACCGGGACAGGGGACTACGAGCAGTACTTC.

The chain employs TRBV10-3 and TRBJ1-1, with D unclear. The CDR3 covers 14 residues. Germline assignment: CDR1 ENHRY and CDR2 SYGVKD. V lost 7 bases and J lost 4, with 16 bases in between. The CDR3 region is CAITTTEEATEAFF. The CDR3 DNA sequence: TGTGCCATCACTACAACAGAGGAGGCCACTGAAGCTTTCTTT.

In regard to this clone: A read error may produce the germline difference seen at one junction end. This CDR3 reads CASSPSSSSYNEQFF. The CDR3 bases are TGTGCTAGCAGCCCCAGCAGTAGCAGCTACAATGAGCAGTTCTTC. The chain uses TRBV7-7 and TRBJ2-1, with D hard to call. The CDR3 covers 15 residues. Germline CDR1 and CDR2: SSHAT and FNYEAQ (reference sequence).

This clone was seen at least ten times. The chain uses TRBV6-6 and TRBJ2-3; D may be TRBD2 (5 bases). The CDR3 length is 14 residues. Deletions cut 2 bases from V and 6 bases from J, with 12 bases between. The germline V gene encodes CDR1 MNHNY and CDR2 SVGAGI (reference sequence). The CDR3 DNA reads as TGTGCCAGCAGTTACCCGGGCCGCGGGGATACGCAGTATTTT. It encodes CASSYPGRGDTQYF.

The CDR3 protein is CASSRDRINNYGYTF. The CDR3 bases are TGTGCCAGCAGCAGGGACAGGATCAATAACTATGGCTACACCTTC. The V gene is TRBV5-4, the J gene TRBJ1-2, with 8 bases that match TRBD1. Trimming at V came to 4 bases and at J to 1 base, leaving 6 bases not matched to a gene. The CDR3 is made up of 15 amino acids. Germline lookup yields CDR1 SGHNT and CDR2 YYREEE (reference sequence).

For this clone: The sample has other DNA sequences that encode this CDR3 too. The genes are TRBV6-5 and TRBJ2-7, with 7 nucleotides matching TRBD1. Germline assignment: CDR1 MNHEY and CDR2 SVGAGI. Trimming removed 5 bases from V and 2 bases from J; junction bases left unmatched: 3. CDR3 length: 13 residues. DNA of the CDR3: TGTGCCAGCAGTCCCGGGACAGCCTACGAGCAGTACTTC. Its protein is CASSPGTAYEQYF.

The genes are TRBV5-1 and TRBJ2-7; 8 bases fit TRBD1. CDR3 length: 14 residues. Germline V CDR1 and CDR2: SGHRS, YFSETQ. Trimming cost V 2 bases and J 3 bases; bases outside gene matches: 4. The CDR3 DNA follows: TGCGCCAGCAGCTTATCAGGGGGCTTCTACGAGCAGTACTTC. Its protein is CASSLSGGFYEQYF.

J is TRBJ2-1 and V is TRBV28; D perhaps matches TRBD2 (5 bases). The V end was cut by 6 bases, the J end by 8 bases, with 17 bases between. This CDR3 comprises 14 residues. Germline loops: CDR1 MDHEN, CDR2 SYDVKM. The CDR3 reads CASSPGSKVDEQFF. The CDR3 DNA follows: TGTGCCAGCAGCCCGGGATCCAAAGTGGATGAGCAGTTCTTC.

In its sample, this clone was seen a few times. The V and J genes are TRBV5-4 and TRBJ1-2; D uncertain. The CDR3 has 14 amino acids. Trimming took off 2 bases at V and 8 bases at J, with 16 bases between the two ends. CDR1 and CDR2 (germline): SGHNT, YYREEE (reference sequence). CDR3 coding DNA: TGTGCCAGCAGCTTTTTTGAGCGCCCTTCGGGCTACACCTTC. Protein product: CASSFFERPSGYTF.

The CDR3 DNA is TGCGCCAGCAGCAAGGGACAGGGGCCGCTCAATGAGCAGTTCTTC. Protein product: CASSKGQGPLNEQFF. This sequence joins TRBV4-1 and TRBJ2-1; 10 positions agree with TRBD1. Germline loops: CDR1 MGHRA, CDR2 YSYEKL. V shed 5 bases and J 6 bases; nucleotides not matched to a gene: 7. CDR3 length equals 15 residues.